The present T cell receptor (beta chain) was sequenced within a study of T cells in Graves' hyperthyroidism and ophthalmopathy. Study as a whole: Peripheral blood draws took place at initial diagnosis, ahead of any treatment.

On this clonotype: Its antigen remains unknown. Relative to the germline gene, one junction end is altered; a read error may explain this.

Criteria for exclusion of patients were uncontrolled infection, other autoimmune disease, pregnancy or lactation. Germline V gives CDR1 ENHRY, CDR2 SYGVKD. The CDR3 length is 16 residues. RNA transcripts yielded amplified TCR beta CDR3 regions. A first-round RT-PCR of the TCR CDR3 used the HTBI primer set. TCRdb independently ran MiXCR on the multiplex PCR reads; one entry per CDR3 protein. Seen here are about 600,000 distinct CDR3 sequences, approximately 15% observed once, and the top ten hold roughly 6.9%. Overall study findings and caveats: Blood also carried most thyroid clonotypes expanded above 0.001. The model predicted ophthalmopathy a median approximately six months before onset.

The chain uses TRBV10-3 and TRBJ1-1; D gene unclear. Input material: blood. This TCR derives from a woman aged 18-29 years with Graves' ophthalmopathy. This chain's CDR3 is CAITVSSGPQNTETFF. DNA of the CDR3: TGTGCCATCACTGTTAGTAGCGGACCACAGAACACTGAAACTTTCTTT.